The clone carrying this T cell receptor (beta chain) has just one count. This specimen comes from a study of blood T cell repertoires in COVID-19. This CDR3 region has 15 residues. CDR1 and CDR2 from the germline V gene are SGHTA and FQGNSA. V lost 7 bases, J lost 3 bases, and 16 bases lay in between. The table came from immunoSEQ multiplex PCR; TCRdb's copy has only in-frame clones and leaves some out. The sample carries a few hundred thousand clones, 65% to 85% recorded once. The V gene is TRBV7-2, the J gene TRBJ1-3; D unclear. The TCR originated in a man aged 50-59 years who had recovered from COVID-19. Material for sequencing was PBMCs or T cells enriched from blood (not recorded which). Here the CDR3 DNA reads TGTGCCAGCACCCTACAGAGTTTGGATGGAAACACCATATATTTT. Its translation is CASTLQSLDGNTIYF.